This entry lists 13 T cell receptor beta chains sequenced from one sample in a study of cytomegalovirus exposure and HLA in healthy donors. The PCR made use of 60 Vbeta and 13 Jbeta primers. Produced via immunoSEQ multiplex PCR; TCRdb's table is partial and in-frame only. The top ten clones hold 4.9% of a sample with roughly 140,000 clones, 75% to 80% of them seen once. The sample consisted of PBMCs. The origin of the receptors is a woman aged 45-65 years in good health and CMV-seronegative.

The genes are TRBV9 and TRBJ2-2, with D possibly being TRBD2 (5 bases). V was shortened by 4 bases and J by 6 bases, with 16 bases between the two germline ends. The germline gives CDR1 SGDLS, CDR2 YYNGEE. The CDR3 has 15 residues. CDR3 in amino acids: CASSLTGSRAGELFF. Written as DNA, the CDR3 is TGTGCCAGCAGCCTAACGGGGTCCCGGGCCGGGGAGCTGTTTTTT.

This clone was observed a single time. The rearrangement links TRBV6-4 to TRBJ2-2; 10 nucleotides line up with TRBD1. The CDR3 runs 15 residues. From germline, CDR1 is MRHNA and CDR2 SNTAGT. After removal of 4 bases from V and 4 bases from J, the junction contained 3 bases not matched to a gene. The CDR3 here is CASSGQGAGTGELFF. DNA for the CDR3: TGTGCCAGCAGTGGACAGGGGGCAGGCACCGGGGAGCTGTTTTTT.

V is TRBV6-1 and J is TRBJ2-2, with 9 bases that match TRBD1. The CDR3 loop spans 14 amino acids. CDR1 MNHNS and CDR2 SASEGT come from the germline V gene. The V gene end was trimmed by 10 bases and the J gene end by 3 bases; junction bases not matched to a gene: 6. The CDR3 is CATDDRGYTGELFF. The CDR3 region has the DNA TGTGCCACCGACGACAGGGGGTACACCGGGGAGCTGTTTTTT.

V is TRBV5-4 and J is TRBJ1-3, with 8 positions matching TRBD1. V was pared by 4 bases and J by 1 base, with 10 bases of the junction left unmatched. There are 17 residues in the CDR3. Germline V lookup: CDR1 SGHNT, CDR2 YYREEE (reference sequence). CDR3: CASSGRGQGRSGNTIYF. Written as DNA, the CDR3 is TGTGCCAGCAGCGGAAGAGGACAGGGAAGGTCTGGAAACACCATATATTTT. Full variable domain (rest looked up from reference TRBV5-4 and TRBJ1-3): ETGVTQSPTHLIKTRGQQVTLRCSSQSGHNTVSWYQQALGQGPQFIFQYYREEENGRGNFPPRFSGLQFPNYSSELNVNALELDDSALYLCASSGRGQGRSGNTIYFGEGSWLTVV.

V usage is TRBV5-1 and J usage is TRBJ2-2; D perhaps matches TRBD2 (7 bases). CDR1 is SGHRS and CDR2 is YFSETQ in the germline V gene. Deletions cut 1 base from V and 7 bases from J, with 17 bases between. This CDR3 is built from 16 residues. CDR3 nucleotide sequence: TGCGCCAGCAGCTTGTGGACTAGTGGGGACATCGGGGAGCTGTTTTTT. This encodes CASSLWTSGDIGELFF.

This clone was seen more than once but under ten times. The J gene is TRBJ2-1, the V gene TRBV7-2; 10 positions agree with TRBD2. From germline, CDR1 is SGHTA and CDR2 FQGNSA. Trimming cost V 5 bases and J 1 base; bases outside gene matches: 5. The CDR3 has 16 residues. This CDR3 is CASSTRLAGSYNEQFF. The DNA for the CDR3 is TGTGCCAGCAGCACCCGACTAGCGGGTTCCTACAATGAGCAGTTCTTC.

The chain recombines TRBV4-2 with TRBJ2-5; tentatively, D is TRBD2 (5 bases). The CDR3 sequence is 14 residues long. Germline V CDR1 and CDR2: LGHNA, YNFKEQ. V lost 3 bases and J lost 2, with 10 bases in between. The CDR3 loop reads CASSHRTGQETQYF. The CDR3 bases are TGTGCCAGCAGCCACCGGACGGGACAAGAGACCCAGTACTTC.

This clone was counted only a few times. The chain is built from TRBV7-9 and TRBJ1-6; TRBD1 aligns across 11 bases. Unmatched junction bases numbered 8, after V lost 6 bases and J lost 7 bases. CDR1 SEHNR and CDR2 FQNEAQ come from the germline V gene (reference sequence). The CDR3 contains 16 residues. The CDR3 spells CASRGRTGGINSPLHF. CDR3 DNA sequence: TGTGCCAGCAGGGGACGGACAGGGGGCATCAATTCACCCCTCCACTTT.

This clone was detected only a few times. The chain uses TRBV5-1 and TRBJ1-1, with D possibly being TRBD1 (6 bases). Germline V gene lookup returns CDR1 SGHRS and CDR2 YFSETQ. The germline V and J ends were trimmed by 0 bases and 6 bases, with 12 bases remaining between them. CDR3 size: 14 residues. CDR3 residues: CASSLDREVPEAFF. For the CDR3, the DNA is TGCGCCAGCAGCTTGGACAGGGAAGTACCTGAAGCTTTCTTT.

The genes are TRBV23-1 and TRBJ1-5; TRBD1 is a possible D gene (5 bases). TRBV23-1 is given ORF status, its function remaining uncertain. Trimming took off 8 bases at V and 8 bases at J, with 19 bases between the two ends. The CDR3 is made up of 14 amino acids. The CDR3 sequence is CASPRGRRKKPQHF. CDR3 nucleotide sequence: TGCGCCAGCCCCCGGGGGAGGAGGAAGAAGCCCCAGCATTTT.

This chain links TRBV4-1 with TRBJ2-7, with D maybe TRBD1 (6 bases). This CDR3 is 21 amino acids long. Trimming took 1 base from V and 3 from J, leaving 31 bases between them. Germline assignment: CDR1 MGHRA and CDR2 YSYEKL. The CDR3 sequence: CASSQVMSTGRILEVGYEQYF. Here the CDR3 DNA reads TGCGCCAGCAGCCAAGTCATGTCTACAGGGAGAATTCTCGAGGTTGGCTACGAGCAGTACTTC.

V and J are TRBV4-1 and TRBJ2-3, with D perhaps matching TRBD1 (6 bases). The V gene's germline CDR1 is MGHRA and CDR2 YSYEKL. Trimming pared 4 bases from V and 3 bases from J, leaving 11 bases between. This CDR3 spans 14 amino acids. The CDR3 DNA sequence: TGCGCCAGCAGCCTCTCGAGGGGGACAGATACGCAGTATTTT. Its protein is CASSLSRGTDTQYF.

V is TRBV7-8 and J is TRBJ1-5; 8 nucleotides agree with TRBD1. Germline trimming cut 2 bases from V and 6 bases from J; bases unmatched to any gene: 15. CDR3 size: 18 residues. Germline V CDR1 and CDR2: SGHVS, FQNEAQ. CDR3 DNA: TGTGCCAGCAGCTTAACGCCCGGTAGTCGGACAGGGCTTCAGCCCCAGCATTTT. This sequence encodes CASSLTPGSRTGLQPQHF.